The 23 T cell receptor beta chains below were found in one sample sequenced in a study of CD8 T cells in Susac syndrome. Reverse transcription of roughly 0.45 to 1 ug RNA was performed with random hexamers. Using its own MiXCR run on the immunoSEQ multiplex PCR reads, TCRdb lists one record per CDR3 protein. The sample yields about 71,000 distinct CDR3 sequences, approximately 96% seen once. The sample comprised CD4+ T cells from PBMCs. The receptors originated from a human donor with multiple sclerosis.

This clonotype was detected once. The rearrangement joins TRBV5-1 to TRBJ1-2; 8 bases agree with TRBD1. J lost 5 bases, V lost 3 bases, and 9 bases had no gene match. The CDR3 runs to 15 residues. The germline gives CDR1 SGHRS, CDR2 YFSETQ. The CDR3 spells CASSSAPGQAYGYTF. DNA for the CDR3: TGCGCCAGCAGCTCGGCACCGGGACAGGCGTATGGCTACACCTTC.

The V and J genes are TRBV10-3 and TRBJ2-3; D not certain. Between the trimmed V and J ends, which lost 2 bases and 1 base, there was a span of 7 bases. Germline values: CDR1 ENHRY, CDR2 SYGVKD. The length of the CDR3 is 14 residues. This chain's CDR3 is CAISESLGTDTQYF. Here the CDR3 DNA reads TGTGCCATCAGTGAGAGCCTAGGCACAGATACGCAGTATTTT.

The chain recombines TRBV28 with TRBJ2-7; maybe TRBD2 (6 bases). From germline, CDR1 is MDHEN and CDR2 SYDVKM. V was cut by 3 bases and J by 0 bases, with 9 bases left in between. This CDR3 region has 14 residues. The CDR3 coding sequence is TGTGCCAGCAGTTTGGGGGGAACCTCCTACGAGCAGTACTTC. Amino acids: CASSLGGTSYEQYF.

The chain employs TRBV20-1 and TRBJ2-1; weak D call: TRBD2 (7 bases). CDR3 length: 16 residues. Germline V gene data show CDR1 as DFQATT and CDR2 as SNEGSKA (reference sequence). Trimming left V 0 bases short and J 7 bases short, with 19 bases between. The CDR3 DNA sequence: TGCAGTGCTAGAGATCGGAGGGGGGGCACTTTTAATGAGCAGTTCTTC. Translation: CSARDRRGGTFNEQFF.

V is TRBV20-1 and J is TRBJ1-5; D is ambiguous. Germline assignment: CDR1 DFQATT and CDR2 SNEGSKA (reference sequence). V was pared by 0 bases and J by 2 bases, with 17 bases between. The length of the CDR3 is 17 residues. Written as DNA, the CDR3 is TGCAGTGCTAGAGATAGAGTGAGGTTCCTCGGCAATCAGCCCCAGCATTTT. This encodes CSARDRVRFLGNQPQHF.

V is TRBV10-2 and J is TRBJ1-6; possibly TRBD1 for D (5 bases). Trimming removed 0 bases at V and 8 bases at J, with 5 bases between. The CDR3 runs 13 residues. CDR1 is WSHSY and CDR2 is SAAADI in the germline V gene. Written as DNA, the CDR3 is TGCGCCAGCAGTGAGTCCAGGGATTCACCCCTCCACTTT. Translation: CASSESRDSPLHF.

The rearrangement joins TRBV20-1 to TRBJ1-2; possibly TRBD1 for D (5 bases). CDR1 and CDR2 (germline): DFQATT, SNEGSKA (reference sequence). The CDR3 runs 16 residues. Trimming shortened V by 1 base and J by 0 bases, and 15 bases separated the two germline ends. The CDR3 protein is CSARALRTTANYGYTF. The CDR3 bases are TGCAGTGCTAGAGCTTTGCGGACAACAGCTAACTATGGCTACACCTTC.

The CDR3 nucleotides read TGTGCCAGCAGCCCACGACAGGGGGATTCACCCCTCCACTTT. Its protein product is CASSPRQGDSPLHF. V is TRBV5-4 and J is TRBJ1-6, with 9 bases matching TRBD1. In germline, CDR1 is SGHNT, CDR2 YYREEE (reference sequence). The CDR3 is made up of 14 amino acids. J lost 8 bases, V lost 4 bases, and 4 bases had no gene match. The whole variable domain, remainder taken from reference TRBV5-4 and TRBJ1-6, is ETGVTQSPTHLIKTRGQQVTLRCSSQSGHNTVSWYQQALGQGPQFIFQYYREEENGRGNFPPRFSGLQFPNYSSELNVNALELDDSALYLCASSPRQGDSPLHFGNGTRLTVT.

For the CDR3, the DNA is TGTGCCAGCAGCTTAGCCCCTGGACAGAGTAGGGAGAACACTGAAGCTTTCTTT. It encodes CASSLAPGQSRENTEAFF. The chain combines TRBV7-2 with TRBJ1-1; a possible D gene is TRBD1 (6 bases). In germline, CDR1 is SGHTA, CDR2 FQGNSA. Trimming cost V 0 bases and J 1 base, with 18 bases left between them. The CDR3 is made up of 18 amino acids.

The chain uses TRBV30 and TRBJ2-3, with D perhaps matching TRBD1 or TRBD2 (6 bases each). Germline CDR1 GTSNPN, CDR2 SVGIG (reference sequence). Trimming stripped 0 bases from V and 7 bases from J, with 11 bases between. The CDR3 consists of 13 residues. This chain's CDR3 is CAWSVRGAHTQYF. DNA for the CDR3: TGTGCCTGGAGTGTGAGGGGGGCGCATACGCAGTATTTT.

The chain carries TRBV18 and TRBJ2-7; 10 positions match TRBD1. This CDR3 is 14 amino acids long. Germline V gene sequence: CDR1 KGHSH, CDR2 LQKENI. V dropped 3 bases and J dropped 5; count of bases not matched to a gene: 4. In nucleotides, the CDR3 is TGTGCCAGCTCACCGACAGGGGGCTGGCACGAGCAGTACTTC. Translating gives CASSPTGGWHEQYF.

CDR3 DNA: TGCGCCAGCAGCCGGGGACAGGGGGCGAGTTACGAGCAGTACTTC. The encoded protein is CASSRGQGASYEQYF. The chain couples TRBV4-1 to TRBJ2-7; 12 nucleotides align to TRBD1. Germline CDR1 MGHRA, CDR2 YSYEKL. V dropped 4 bases and J dropped 4; count of bases not matched to a gene: 5. The CDR3 runs 15 residues.

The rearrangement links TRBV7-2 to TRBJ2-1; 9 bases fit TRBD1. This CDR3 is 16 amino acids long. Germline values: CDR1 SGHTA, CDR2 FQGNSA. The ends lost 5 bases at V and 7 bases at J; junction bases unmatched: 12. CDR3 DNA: TGTGCCAGCAGCCCTGGACAGGGGAGATCTCTAAATGAGCAGTTCTTC. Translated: CASSPGQGRSLNEQFF.

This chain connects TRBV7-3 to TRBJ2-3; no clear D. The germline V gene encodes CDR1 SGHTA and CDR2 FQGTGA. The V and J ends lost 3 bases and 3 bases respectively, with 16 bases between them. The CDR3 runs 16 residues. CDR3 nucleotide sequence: TGTGCCAGCAGCTTGGGCCTCGGAGAGGAGACAGATACGCAGTATTTT. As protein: CASSLGLGEETDTQYF.

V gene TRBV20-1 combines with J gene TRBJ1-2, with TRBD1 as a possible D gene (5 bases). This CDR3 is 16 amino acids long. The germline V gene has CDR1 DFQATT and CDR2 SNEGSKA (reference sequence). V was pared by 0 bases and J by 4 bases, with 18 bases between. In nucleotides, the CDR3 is TGCAGTGCTAGAGATGGGACCCCCGGCGGATCCTATGGCTACACCTTC. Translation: CSARDGTPGGSYGYTF.

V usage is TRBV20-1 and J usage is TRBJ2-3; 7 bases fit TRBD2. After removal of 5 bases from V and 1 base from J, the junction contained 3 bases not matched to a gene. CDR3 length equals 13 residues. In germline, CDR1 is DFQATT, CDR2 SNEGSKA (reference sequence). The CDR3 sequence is CSAPSGGTDTQYF. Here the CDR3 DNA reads TGCAGTGCTCCCAGCGGGGGCACAGATACGCAGTATTTT.

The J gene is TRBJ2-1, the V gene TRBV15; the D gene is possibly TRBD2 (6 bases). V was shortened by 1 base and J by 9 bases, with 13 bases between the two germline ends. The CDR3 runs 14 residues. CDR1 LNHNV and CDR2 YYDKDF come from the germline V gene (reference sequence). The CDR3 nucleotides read TGTGCCACCAGCAGAGCAGGAGGGTATGGTGAGCAGTTCTTC. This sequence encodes CATSRAGGYGEQFF.

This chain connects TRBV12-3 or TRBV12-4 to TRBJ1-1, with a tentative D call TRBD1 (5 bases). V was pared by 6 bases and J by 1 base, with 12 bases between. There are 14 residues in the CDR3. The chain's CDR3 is CASRGEGWNTEAFF. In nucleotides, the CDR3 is TGTGCCAGCAGGGGGGAAGGTTGGAACACTGAAGCTTTCTTT.

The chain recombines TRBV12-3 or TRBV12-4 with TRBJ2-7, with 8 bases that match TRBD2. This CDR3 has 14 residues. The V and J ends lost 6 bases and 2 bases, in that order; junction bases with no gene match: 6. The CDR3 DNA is TGTGCCAGCAGGGTTGCGGGGGGTACCTACGAGCAGTACTTC. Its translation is CASRVAGGTYEQYF.

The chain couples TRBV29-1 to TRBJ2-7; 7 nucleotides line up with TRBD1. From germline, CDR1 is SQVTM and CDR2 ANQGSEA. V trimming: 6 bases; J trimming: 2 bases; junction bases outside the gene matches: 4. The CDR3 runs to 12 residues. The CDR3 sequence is CSVQTGTYEQYF. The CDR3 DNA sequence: TGCAGCGTCCAGACAGGGACCTACGAGCAGTACTTC.

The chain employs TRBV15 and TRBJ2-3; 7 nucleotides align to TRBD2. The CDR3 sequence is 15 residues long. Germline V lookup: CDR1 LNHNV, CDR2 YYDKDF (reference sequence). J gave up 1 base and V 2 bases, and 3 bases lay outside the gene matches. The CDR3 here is CATSRITSGTDTQYF. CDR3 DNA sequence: TGTGCCACCAGCAGAATAACTAGCGGCACAGATACGCAGTATTTT.

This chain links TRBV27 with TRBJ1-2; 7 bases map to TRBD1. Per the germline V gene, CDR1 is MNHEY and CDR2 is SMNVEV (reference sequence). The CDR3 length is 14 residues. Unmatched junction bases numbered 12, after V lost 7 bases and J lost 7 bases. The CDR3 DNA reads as TGTGCCAGCACCCTACGTGACAGGGACCGTGGCTACACCTTC. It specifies CASTLRDRDRGYTF.

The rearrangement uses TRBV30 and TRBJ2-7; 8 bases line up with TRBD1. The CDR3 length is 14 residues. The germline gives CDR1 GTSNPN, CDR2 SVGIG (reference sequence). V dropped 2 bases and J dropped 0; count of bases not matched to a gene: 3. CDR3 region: CAWSKGQASYEQYF. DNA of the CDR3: TGTGCCTGGAGTAAGGGACAGGCCTCCTACGAGCAGTACTTC. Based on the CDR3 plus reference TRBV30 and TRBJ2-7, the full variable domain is SQTIHQWPATLVQPVGSPLSLECTVEGTSNPNLYWYRQAAGRGLQLLFYSVGIGQISSEVPQNLSASRPQDRQFILSSKKLLLSDSGFYLCAWSKGQASYEQYFGPGTRLTVT.